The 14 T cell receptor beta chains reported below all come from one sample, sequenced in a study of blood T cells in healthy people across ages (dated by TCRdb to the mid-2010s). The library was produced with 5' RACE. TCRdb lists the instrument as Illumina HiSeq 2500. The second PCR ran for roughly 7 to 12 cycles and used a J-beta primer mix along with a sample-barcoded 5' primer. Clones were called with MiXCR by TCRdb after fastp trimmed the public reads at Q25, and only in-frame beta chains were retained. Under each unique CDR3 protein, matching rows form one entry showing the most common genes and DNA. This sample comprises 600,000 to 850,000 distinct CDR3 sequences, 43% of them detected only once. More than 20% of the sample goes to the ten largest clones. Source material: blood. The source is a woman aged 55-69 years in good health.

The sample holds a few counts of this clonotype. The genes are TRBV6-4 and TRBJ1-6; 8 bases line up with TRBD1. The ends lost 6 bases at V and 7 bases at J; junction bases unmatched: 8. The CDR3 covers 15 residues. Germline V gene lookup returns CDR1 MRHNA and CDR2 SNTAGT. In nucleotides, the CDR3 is TGTGCCAGCAGCGACGGACAGGGCGGCAATTCACCCCTCCACTTT. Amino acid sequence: CASSDGQGGNSPLHF.

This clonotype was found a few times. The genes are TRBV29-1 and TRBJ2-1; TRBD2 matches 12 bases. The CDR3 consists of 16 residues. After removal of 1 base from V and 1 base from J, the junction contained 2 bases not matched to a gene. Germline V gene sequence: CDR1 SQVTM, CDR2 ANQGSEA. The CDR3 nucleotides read TGCAGCGTTGAAGGACTAGCGGGAGTATCCTACAATGAGCAGTTCTTC. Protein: CSVEGLAGVSYNEQFF.

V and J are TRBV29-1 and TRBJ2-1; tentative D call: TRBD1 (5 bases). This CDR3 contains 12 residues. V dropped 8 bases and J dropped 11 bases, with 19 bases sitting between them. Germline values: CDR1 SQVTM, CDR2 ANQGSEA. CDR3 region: CSFQGLGPKQFF. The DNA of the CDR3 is TGCAGCTTCCAAGGATTGGGGCCTAAGCAGTTCTTC.

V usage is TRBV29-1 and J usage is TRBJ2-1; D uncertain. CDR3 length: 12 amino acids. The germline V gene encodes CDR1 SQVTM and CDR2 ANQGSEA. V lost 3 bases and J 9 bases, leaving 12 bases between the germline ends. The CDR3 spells CSVEGGPGEQFF. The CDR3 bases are TGCAGCGTTGAGGGTGGCCCAGGTGAGCAGTTCTTC.

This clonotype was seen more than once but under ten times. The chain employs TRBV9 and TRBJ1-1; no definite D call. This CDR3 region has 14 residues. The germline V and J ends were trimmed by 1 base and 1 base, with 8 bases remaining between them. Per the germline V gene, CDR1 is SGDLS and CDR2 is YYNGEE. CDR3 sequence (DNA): TGTGCCAGCAGCGTAACCGGGGAGAACACTGAAGCTTTCTTT. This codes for CASSVTGENTEAFF.

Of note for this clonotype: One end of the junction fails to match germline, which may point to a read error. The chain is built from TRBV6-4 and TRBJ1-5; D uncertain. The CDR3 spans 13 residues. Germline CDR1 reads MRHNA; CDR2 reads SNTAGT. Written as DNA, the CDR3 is TGTGCCGGCAGTGGGGAGCTCGGGCAGCCCCAGCATTTT. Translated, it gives CAGSGELGQPQHF.

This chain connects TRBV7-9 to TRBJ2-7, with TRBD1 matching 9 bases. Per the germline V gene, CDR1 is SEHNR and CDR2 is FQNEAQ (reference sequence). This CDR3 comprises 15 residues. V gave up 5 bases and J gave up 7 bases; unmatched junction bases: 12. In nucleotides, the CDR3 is TGTGCCAGCAGCAGGGGGACAGGGATTTACAATGAGCAGTACTTC. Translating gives CASSRGTGIYNEQYF. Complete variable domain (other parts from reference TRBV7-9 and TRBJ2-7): DTGVSQNPRHKITKRGQNVTFRCDPISEHNRLYWYRQTLGQGPEFLTYFQNEAQLEKSRLLSDRFSAERPKGSFSTLEIQRTEQGDSAMYLCASSRGTGIYNEQYFGPGTRLTVT.

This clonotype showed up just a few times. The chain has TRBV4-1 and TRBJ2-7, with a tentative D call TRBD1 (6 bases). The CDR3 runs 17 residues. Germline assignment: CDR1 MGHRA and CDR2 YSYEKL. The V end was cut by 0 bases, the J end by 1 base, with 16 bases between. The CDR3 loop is CASSQDLGARESYEQYF. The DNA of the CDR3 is TGCGCCAGCAGCCAAGATCTGGGGGCGAGGGAATCCTACGAGCAGTACTTC.

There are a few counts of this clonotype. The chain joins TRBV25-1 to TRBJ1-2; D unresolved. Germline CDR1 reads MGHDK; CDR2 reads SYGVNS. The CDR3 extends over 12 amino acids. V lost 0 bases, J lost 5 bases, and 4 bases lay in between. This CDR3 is CASSEYSYGYTF. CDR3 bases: TGTGCCAGCAGTGAATACAGTTATGGCTACACCTTC.

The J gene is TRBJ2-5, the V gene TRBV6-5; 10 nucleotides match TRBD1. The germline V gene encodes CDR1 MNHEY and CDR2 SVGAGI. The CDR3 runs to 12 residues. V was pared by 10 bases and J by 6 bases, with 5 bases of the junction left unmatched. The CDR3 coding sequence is TGTGCCACCCACGACAGGGGGCAGACCCAGTACTTC. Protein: CATHDRGQTQYF.

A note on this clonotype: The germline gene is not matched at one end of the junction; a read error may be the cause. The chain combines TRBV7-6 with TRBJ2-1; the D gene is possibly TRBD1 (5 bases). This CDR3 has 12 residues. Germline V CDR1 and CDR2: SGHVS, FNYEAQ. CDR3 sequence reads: CAGSLARQEQFF. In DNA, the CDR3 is TGTGCCGGCAGCTTAGCACGACAGGAGCAGTTCTTC.

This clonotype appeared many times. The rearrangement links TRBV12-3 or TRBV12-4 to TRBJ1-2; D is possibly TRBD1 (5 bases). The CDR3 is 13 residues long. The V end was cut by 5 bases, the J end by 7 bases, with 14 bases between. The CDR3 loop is CASSPVGRGGYTF. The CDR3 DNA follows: TGTGCCAGCAGTCCCGTCGGAAGGGGTGGCTACACCTTC.

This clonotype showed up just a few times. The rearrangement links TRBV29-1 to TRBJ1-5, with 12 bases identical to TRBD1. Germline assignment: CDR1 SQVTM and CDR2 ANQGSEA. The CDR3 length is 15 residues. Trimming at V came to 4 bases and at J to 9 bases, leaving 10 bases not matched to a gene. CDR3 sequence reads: CSVARDRGPEWPQHF. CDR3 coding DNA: TGCAGCGTTGCTAGGGACAGGGGGCCAGAATGGCCCCAGCATTTT.

The CDR3 sequence is CASSEGLGANTGELFF. CDR3 DNA: TGTGCCAGCAGCGAAGGACTAGGGGCAAACACCGGGGAGCTGTTTTTT. This rearrangement joins TRBV3-1 to TRBJ2-2; TRBD2 aligns across 7 bases. The junction had 8 bases not matched to a gene; V was cut back by 5 bases and J by 2 bases. Germline V gives CDR1 LGHDT, CDR2 YNNKEL (reference sequence). The CDR3 is made up of 16 amino acids. Filled out from reference TRBV3-1 and TRBJ2-2, the complete variable domain reads DTAVSQTPKYLVTQMGNDKSIKCEQNLGHDTMYWYKQDSKKFLKIMFSYNNKELIINETVPNRFSPKSPDKAHLNLHINSLELGDSAVYFCASSEGLGANTGELFFGEGSRLTVL.